The rows below give T cell receptor beta chains drawn from one sample of a study of cytomegalovirus exposure and HLA in healthy donors. Sequenced by immunoSEQ multiplex PCR; TCRdb stores in-frame clones only, minus some. The sample lists over 110,000 clones, roughly 80% occurring once. The specimen was PBMCs. These receptors were obtained from a man aged 40-55 years in good health and CMV-seronegative. The conserved cysteine and the conserved F or W are not part of the CDR3 here. Part of the rows lack a size; the others show once, few, many or a class for expanded clones.

v_call: TRBV9; clone_size: .; j_call: TRBJ2-4; cdr3_aa: ASSVLAGENIQY
v_call: TRBV11-2; clone_size: .; j_call: TRBJ1-1; cdr3_aa: ASSLRGGAFESTEAF
v_call: TRBV27; clone_size: .; j_call: TRBJ2-7; cdr3_aa: ASSLSISGGTTAYEQY
v_call: TRBV5-1; clone_size: few; j_call: TRBJ2-1; cdr3_aa: ASSLKENNEQF
v_call: TRBV13; clone_size: .; j_call: TRBJ2-3; cdr3_aa: ASSLWTSGFDSTDTQY
v_call: TRBV30; clone_size: few; j_call: TRBJ1-3; cdr3_aa: AWNLHETGGNTIY
v_call: TRBV6-5; clone_size: .; j_call: TRBJ1-5; cdr3_aa: ACGLGNQPQH
v_call: TRBV7-9; clone_size: .; j_call: TRBJ2-3; cdr3_aa: ASSPYERTGSTDTQY
v_call: TRBV6-5; clone_size: .; j_call: TRBJ1-1; cdr3_aa: ASSYRTSYTEAF
v_call: TRBV25-1; clone_size: .; j_call: TRBJ2-6; cdr3_aa: ASSEWVRGSSGANVLT
v_call: TRBV4-1; clone_size: .; j_call: TRBJ1-6; cdr3_aa: ASSQEWQGNNSPLH
v_call: TRBV11-3; clone_size: .; j_call: TRBJ2-1; cdr3_aa: ASSSTSGAYNEQF
v_call: TRBV6-5; clone_size: .; j_call: .; cdr3_aa: ASSYSGLAGYEQY
v_call: TRBV5-5; clone_size: .; j_call: TRBJ1-2; cdr3_aa: ASSLRQGASYGYT
v_call: TRBV11-2; clone_size: .; j_call: TRBJ1-6; cdr3_aa: ASSPNPDIISPLH
v_call: TRBV2; clone_size: once; j_call: TRBJ1-4; cdr3_aa: ASNSEQGVEKLF
v_call: TRBV7-9; clone_size: .; j_call: TRBJ2-6; cdr3_aa: ASTIFAGSSGANVLT
v_call: TRBV28; clone_size: .; j_call: TRBJ2-3; cdr3_aa: ASTRAGGLPDTQY
v_call: TRBV27; clone_size: many; j_call: TRBJ1-4; cdr3_aa: ASRRQGANEKLF
v_call: TRBV4-1; clone_size: once; j_call: TRBJ1-6; cdr3_aa: ASSHRQGGDSPLH
v_call: TRBV5-1; clone_size: once; j_call: TRBJ2-7; cdr3_aa: ASSLYPGGYEQY
v_call: TRBV5-4; clone_size: .; j_call: TRBJ2-7; cdr3_aa: ASSFSGFYGSYEQY
v_call: TRBV9; clone_size: .; j_call: TRBJ1-1; cdr3_aa: ASSPRARVEAF
v_call: TRBV23-1; clone_size: once; j_call: TRBJ1-1; cdr3_aa: ASRFKARDRGLYTEAF
v_call: TRBV6-5; clone_size: .; j_call: TRBJ2-3; cdr3_aa: ASTLAGGGTDTQY
v_call: TRBV7-9; clone_size: .; j_call: TRBJ2-5; cdr3_aa: ASSLGGFETQY
v_call: TRBV15; clone_size: .; j_call: TRBJ1-2; cdr3_aa: ATSRDRGGAYYGYT
v_call: TRBV5-6; clone_size: .; j_call: TRBJ2-5; cdr3_aa: ASSRTSGQETQY
v_call: TRBV9; clone_size: few; j_call: TRBJ2-5; cdr3_aa: ASSPQRGLAGQETQY
v_call: TRBV6-5; clone_size: .; j_call: TRBJ1-2; cdr3_aa: ASSTIGTGNYGYT
v_call: TRBV12-5; clone_size: .; j_call: TRBJ1-1; cdr3_aa: ASGLEGLSNTEAF
v_call: TRBV10-1; clone_size: few; j_call: TRBJ1-1; cdr3_aa: ASMGQGASDTEAF
v_call: TRBV11-3; clone_size: .; j_call: TRBJ1-3; cdr3_aa: ASRLGAGPFSGNTIY
v_call: TRBV5-6; clone_size: .; j_call: TRBJ2-1; cdr3_aa: ASNQFSQVLYNEQF
v_call: TRBV9; clone_size: few; j_call: TRBJ2-1; cdr3_aa: ASSVEGQGSYNEQF
v_call: TRBV6-5; clone_size: .; j_call: .; cdr3_aa: ASSYAEGPYEQY
v_call: TRBV5-1; clone_size: .; j_call: TRBJ1-4; cdr3_aa: ASSLASGSGEKLF
v_call: TRBV6-1; clone_size: .; j_call: TRBJ1-2; cdr3_aa: ASWGGGGYT
v_call: TRBV4-2; clone_size: .; j_call: TRBJ2-5; cdr3_aa: ASSLGAGGQETQY
v_call: TRBV5-6; clone_size: .; j_call: TRBJ2-2; cdr3_aa: ASSTTGVRTGELF
v_call: TRBV16; clone_size: .; j_call: TRBJ2-7; cdr3_aa: ASSPASGGSYEQY
v_call: TRBV9; clone_size: .; j_call: TRBJ2-1; cdr3_aa: ASSGSGGLSNEQF
v_call: TRBV29-1; clone_size: .; j_call: TRBJ2-2; cdr3_aa: SVQAASGGARELF
v_call: TRBV7-2; clone_size: once; j_call: TRBJ2-2; cdr3_aa: ASSLLAGATGGELF
v_call: TRBV5-1; clone_size: .; j_call: TRBJ2-2; cdr3_aa: ASSPTSGGAGELF
v_call: TRBV9; clone_size: .; j_call: TRBJ2-1; cdr3_aa: ASSVEERREQF
v_call: TRBV28; clone_size: .; j_call: TRBJ1-5; cdr3_aa: ASSLPGSSNQPQH
v_call: TRBV28; clone_size: .; j_call: TRBJ1-5; cdr3_aa: ASRTGTVGQPQH
v_call: TRBV27; clone_size: .; j_call: TRBJ1-1; cdr3_aa: ASSFLVSLGRGTEAF
v_call: TRBV6-6; clone_size: .; j_call: TRBJ2-2; cdr3_aa: ASSRTGHESGELF
v_call: TRBV7-2; clone_size: few; j_call: TRBJ2-5; cdr3_aa: AATSGGPVETQY
v_call: TRBV5-4; clone_size: .; j_call: TRBJ2-5; cdr3_aa: ASSLAPDRDQY
v_call: TRBV5-4; clone_size: .; j_call: TRBJ1-2; cdr3_aa: ASSFVDRRGYGYT
v_call: TRBV4-3; clone_size: .; j_call: TRBJ2-7; cdr3_aa: ASSQEGSGRYEQY
v_call: TRBV18; clone_size: .; j_call: TRBJ1-4; cdr3_aa: ASSLPDEKLF
v_call: TRBV5-1; clone_size: .; j_call: TRBJ1-6; cdr3_aa: ASSRRRDFDSPLH